Shown below are 16 T cell receptor beta chains from a single sample sequenced in a study of shared T cell receptors in the human thymus. Produced via immunoSEQ multiplex PCR; TCRdb's table is partial and in-frame only. The sample lists some 760,000 clones; roughly 85% were seen once. These data were also filed under a second study, of human thymus T cells.

The specimen sequenced was thymocytes. Every receptor here comes from a girl under two years old with a congenital heart defect.

This chain links TRBV10-3 with TRBJ1-1, with no clear D. Trimming removed 6 bases from V and 3 bases from J, with 5 bases in between. This CDR3 spans 11 amino acids. The V gene's germline CDR1 is ENHRY and CDR2 SYGVKD. The CDR3 DNA is TGTGCCATCAGCCAGGACACTGAAGCTTTCTTT. This gives the protein CAISQDTEAFF.

Comment on this clone: At one of its ends the junction is not consistent with the germline gene, which may arise from a read error. The chain carries TRBV20-1 and TRBJ1-2, with TRBD1 identical over 7 bases. CDR3 length: 11 residues. Germline V CDR1 and CDR2: DFQATT, SNEGSKA (reference sequence). CDR3: CRQGTFYGYTF. The CDR3 bases are TGTCGACAGGGTACCTTCTATGGCTACACCTTC.

The rearrangement links TRBV2 to TRBJ1-3; 9 positions agree with TRBD1. The CDR3 runs 18 residues. Germline CDR1 is SNHLY and CDR2 is FYNNEI. The trim removed 3 bases at V and 0 bases at J, leaving 9 bases unmatched. The CDR3 sequence is CASSEGRTGAPSGNTIYF. The CDR3 bases are TGTGCCAGCAGTGAGGGTAGGACAGGGGCCCCCTCTGGAAACACCATATATTTT.

This clone was detected only once. The chain recombines TRBV5-5 with TRBJ1-1, with 7 bases matching TRBD1. Germline CDR1 SGHKS, CDR2 YYEKEE (reference sequence). J was trimmed by 5 bases and V by 4 bases; bases with no gene match: 11. This CDR3 comprises 15 residues. In DNA, the CDR3 is TGTGCCAGCAGCCCCGGGAAGGGGGCTGAAACTGAAGCTTTCTTT. It specifies CASSPGKGAETEAFF.

The chain recombines TRBV4-1 with TRBJ1-2; 9 bases match TRBD1. J lost 8 bases, V lost 2 bases, and 6 bases had no gene match. The CDR3 spans 14 residues. CDR1 and CDR2 from the germline V gene are MGHRA and YSYEKL. The CDR3 loop is CASSQPRTGEGYTF. The CDR3 region has the DNA TGCGCCAGCAGCCAACCCCGGACAGGGGAGGGCTACACCTTC.

J is TRBJ1-1 and V is TRBV30, with D possibly being TRBD1 (6 bases). The germline CDR1 and CDR2 sequences are GTSNPN and SVGIG (reference sequence). The CDR3 contains 17 residues. V shed 1 base and J shed 0 bases, with 18 bases lying between them. The CDR3 region has the DNA TGTGCCTGGAGTGACGGGGGGCAAGGGGGAATGAACACTGAAGCTTTCTTT. Translation gives CAWSDGGQGGMNTEAFF. Drawing the rest from reference TRBV30 and TRBJ1-1, the complete variable domain is SQTIHQWPATLVQPVGSPLSLECTVEGTSNPNLYWYRQAAGRGLQLLFYSVGIGQISSEVPQNLSASRPQDRQFILSSKKLLLSDSGFYLCAWSDGGQGGMNTEAFFGQGTRLTVV.

V and J are TRBV4-2 and TRBJ2-3; 8 nucleotides line up with TRBD2. The CDR3 covers 16 residues. Trimming at V came to 4 bases and at J to 2 bases, leaving 8 bases not matched to a gene. Germline V CDR1 and CDR2: LGHNA, YNFKEQ. The CDR3 DNA is TGTGCCAGCAGCCCCGGGGGGGTGGATGCCACAGATACGCAGTATTTT. Its protein is CASSPGGVDATDTQYF.

The chain recombines TRBV11-2 with TRBJ1-2; 7 bases align to TRBD1. Germline V CDR1 and CDR2: SGHAT, FQNNGV. The CDR3 spans 16 residues. The V gene end was trimmed by 5 bases and the J gene end by 5 bases; junction bases not matched to a gene: 14. The CDR3: CASSRQQGRYLYGYTF. The CDR3 nucleotides are TGTGCCAGCAGCAGACAACAGGGGAGGTACCTATATGGCTACACCTTC. Full variable domain (remainder filled in from reference TRBV11-2 and TRBJ1-2): EAGVAQSPRYKIIEKRQSVAFWCNPISGHATLYWYQQILGQGPKLLIQFQNNGVVDDSQLPKDRFSAERLKGVDSTLKIQPAKLEDSAVYLCASSRQQGRYLYGYTFGSGTRLTVV.

The chain employs TRBV27 and TRBJ2-1; possibly TRBD2 for D (6 bases). The length of the CDR3 is 15 residues. The V gene lost 5 bases and the J gene lost 5 bases, with 16 bases spanning the gap. Per the germline V gene, CDR1 is MNHEY and CDR2 is SMNVEV (reference sequence). The CDR3 sequence is CASSPAVADDNEQFF. The CDR3 nucleotides are TGTGCCAGCAGTCCCGCGGTAGCGGATGACAATGAGCAGTTCTTC.

V usage is TRBV2 and J usage is TRBJ2-7, with D perhaps matching TRBD1 (5 bases). In germline, CDR1 is SNHLY, CDR2 FYNNEI. Between the trimmed V and J ends, which lost 8 bases and 2 bases, there was a span of 19 bases. CDR3 size: 15 residues. The chain's CDR3 is CASLGITGFPYEQYF. The CDR3 nucleotides are TGTGCCAGCTTAGGAATCACAGGCTTTCCCTACGAGCAGTACTTC.

The chain uses TRBV5-1 and TRBJ1-2; D may be TRBD1 (5 bases). Germline values: CDR1 SGHRS, CDR2 YFSETQ. V lost 0 bases to trimming and J lost 3 bases, with 12 bases between them. The CDR3 sequence is 15 residues long. The CDR3 region is CASSLGAGRDYGYTF. CDR3 bases: TGCGCCAGCAGCTTGGGGGCAGGGAGGGACTATGGCTACACCTTC.

The V gene is TRBV5-4, the J gene TRBJ1-1; perhaps TRBD1 as D (6 bases). The V end lost 3 bases, the J end lost 1 base, and 10 bases lay between the germline ends. Germline V lookup: CDR1 SGHNT, CDR2 YYREEE (reference sequence). The CDR3 is made up of 14 amino acids. The DNA of the CDR3 is TGTGCCAGCAGCTGGTCAGGGGAGAACACTGAAGCTTTCTTT. Protein product: CASSWSGENTEAFF.

This chain joins TRBV9 and TRBJ2-1, with 8 bases lining up with TRBD1. Germline V gives CDR1 SGDLS, CDR2 YYNGEE. The CDR3 length is 15 residues. The ends lost 4 bases at V and 5 bases at J; junction bases unmatched: 8. The CDR3 DNA is TGTGCCAGCAGCAACCCGTGGACAGGGCACAATGAGCAGTTCTTC. Translated, it gives CASSNPWTGHNEQFF.

V is TRBV5-1 and J is TRBJ2-3; D perhaps matches TRBD2 (5 bases). V lost 1 base and J lost 2, with 17 bases in between. The CDR3 length is 17 residues. Germline lookup yields CDR1 SGHRS and CDR2 YFSETQ. The CDR3 region has the DNA TGCGCCAGCAGCTTGAGTAGCGTGAACAGCAACACAGATACGCAGTATTTT. Protein product: CASSLSSVNSNTDTQYF.

The chain joins TRBV11-2 to TRBJ1-1; D is perhaps TRBD1 (5 bases). CDR1 SGHAT and CDR2 FQNNGV come from the germline V gene. The V end was cut by 1 base, the J end by 1 base, with 13 bases between. The CDR3 has 16 residues. In nucleotides, the CDR3 is TGTGCCAGCAGCTTAGCCCCGGAAGGGGAGAACACTGAAGCTTTCTTT. This encodes CASSLAPEGENTEAFF.

The chain combines TRBV9 with TRBJ2-3; 12 nucleotides match TRBD2. In germline, CDR1 is SGDLS, CDR2 YYNGEE. V dropped 3 bases and J dropped 2; count of bases not matched to a gene: 4. This CDR3 comprises 16 residues. The DNA of the CDR3 is TGTGCCAGCAGCGCAGGGACTAGCGGGTACACAGATACGCAGTATTTT. Translation: CASSAGTSGYTDTQYF.